The rows below give T cell receptor beta chains drawn from one sample of a study of blood T cell repertoires in COVID-19. Profiled with immunoSEQ multiplex PCR; TCRdb holds only in-frame clones, not every one. Among 200,000 to 300,000 clones listed, about 87% were seen once. The sample comprised peripheral blood. These receptor sequences come from a woman aged 55 to 70 with COVID-19, enrolled during active disease. Both conserved end residues are part of each CDR3. D genes are given only for firm matches. The listing skips clone size in some rows; elsewhere it reads once, few, many or a size class.

J | D | length | size | V | CDR3 | DNA
TRBJ2-7 | NA | 12 | NA | TRBV30 | CAWTPPGKEQYF | TGTGCCTGGACGCCCCCCGGGAAAGAGCAGTACTTC
TRBJ2-5 | NA | 13 | NA | TRBV3-1/TRBV3-2 | CASSQGTEETQYF | TGTGCCAGCAGCCAAGGGACAGAAGAGACCCAGTACTTC
TRBJ1-1 | NA | 13 | NA | TRBV5-1 | CASRGDLNTEAFF | TGCGCCAGCAGGGGGGACTTGAACACTGAAGCTTTCTTT
TRBJ2-2 | TRBD2 | 16 | NA | TRBV7-2 | CASNPNGGGPTGELFF | TGTGCCAGCAACCCGAACGGGGGGGGGCCGACCGGGGAGCTGTTTTTT
TRBJ2-1 | TRBD2 | 14 | NA | TRBV5-1 | CASSLGRGNNEQFF | TGCGCCAGCAGCTTGGGGCGGGGGAACAATGAGCAGTTCTTC
TRBJ2-7 | NA | 20 | NA | TRBV21-1 | CASSKALVRETSGSSYEQYF | TGTGCCAGCAGCAAAGCGCTGGTTAGGGAAACTAGCGGTTCCTCCTACGAGCAGTACTTC
TRBJ2-7 | TRBD2 | 14 | NA | TRBV4-3 | CAPVRLAGLYEQYF | TGCGCCCCCGTACGTCTAGCGGGTCTCTACGAGCAGTACTTC
TRBJ1-5 | NA | 16 | NA | TRBV2 | CASSEWGGVGNQPQHF | TGTGCCAGCAGTGAGTGGGGGGGCGTAGGTAATCAGCCCCAGCATTTT
TRBJ1-6 | NA | 14 | few | TRBV3-1/TRBV3-2 | CASSQVRGGQPLHF | TGTGCCAGCAGCCAAGTCAGGGGTGGGCAGCCCCTCCACTTT
TRBJ2-5 | TRBD2 | 15 | once | TRBV7-8 | CASSSLAGGVGTQYF | TGTGCCAGCAGCTCACTAGCGGGAGGGGTAGGGACCCAGTACTTC
TRBJ2-1 | NA | 11 | once | TRBV6-5 | CASSPGLKQFF | TGTGCCAGCAGCCCGGGACTTAAGCAGTTCTTC
TRBJ1-6 | NA | 15 | NA | TRBV28 | CASSKYRASNSPLHF | TGTGCCAGCAGCAAATACAGGGCGTCTAATTCACCCCTCCACTTT
TRBJ2-3 | TRBD2 | 17 | NA | TRBV6-4 | CASTGGDSRGNTDTQYF | TGTGCCAGCACGGGAGGGGATTCGCGGGGGAACACAGATACGCAGTATTTT
TRBJ2-3 | TRBD2 | 14 | NA | TRBV5-1 | CASSLGLAADTQYF | TGCGCCAGCAGCTTGGGACTAGCGGCAGATACGCAGTATTTT
TRBJ2-7 | TRBD1 | 13 | NA | TRBV6-5 | CASRGTGAGEQYF | TGTGCCAGCAGGGGGACAGGGGCTGGGGAGCAGTACTTC
TRBJ2-5 | NA | 15 | NA | TRBV4-2 | CASSRDWGRQETQYF | TGTGCCAGCAGCCGAGACTGGGGCAGACAAGAGACCCAGTACTTC
TRBJ2-3 | TRBD2 | 15 | NA | TRBV6-4 | CASSESSGAPDTQYF | TGTGCCAGCAGTGAGTCTAGCGGGGCCCCGGATACGCAGTATTTT
TRBJ1-6 | TRBD1 | 17 | NA | TRBV28 | CASSSSRDRGRGSPLHF | TGTGCCAGCAGTTCGTCCCGGGACAGGGGGCGAGGATCACCCCTCCACTTT
TRBJ2-5 | NA | 12 | NA | TRBV2 | CAKDRGGETQYF | TGTGCCAAGGACAGAGGGGGAGAGACCCAGTACTTC
TRBJ2-7 | NA | 16 | NA | TRBV27 | CASSLNAVSQAYEQYF | TGTGCCAGCAGTTTAAATGCAGTTTCCCAGGCCTACGAGCAGTACTTC
TRBJ1-4 | NA | 13 | NA | TRBV29-1 | CSVGGVPNEKLFF | TGCAGCGTTGGGGGGGTTCCTAATGAAAAACTGTTTTTT
TRBJ1-6 | NA | 16 | NA | TRBV28 | CASSSTGSSYNSPLHF | TGTGCCAGCAGTTCTACAGGGAGCTCCTATAATTCACCCCTCCACTTT
TRBJ2-7 | NA | 11 | NA | TRBV28 | CASWGNYEQYF | TGTGCCAGCTGGGGCAACTACGAGCAGTACTTC
TRBJ2-2 | NA | 15 | NA | TRBV11-2 | CASSLVGSDTGELFF | TGTGCCAGCAGCTTAGTGGGTAGCGACACCGGGGAGCTGTTTTTT
TRBJ2-7 | NA | 14 | NA | TRBV5-1 | CASSLPGSGYEQYF | TGCGCCAGCAGCTTGCCGGGTTCTGGGTACGAGCAGTACTTC
TRBJ2-3 | TRBD2 | 15 | NA | TRBV5-1 | CASSLVLAGTDTQYF | TGCGCCAGCAGCTTGGTACTAGCGGGCACAGATACGCAGTATTTT
TRBJ2-7 | TRBD2 | 12 | few | TRBV12-3/TRBV12-4 | CASSRGGYEQYF | TGTGCCAGCAGTCGCGGGGGGTACGAGCAGTACTTC
TRBJ2-2 | TRBD2 | 17 | NA | TRBV10-3 | CATRLAGGPSGTGELFF | TGTGCCACACGACTAGCGGGAGGGCCCTCGGGCACCGGGGAGCTGTTTTTT
TRBJ2-7 | NA | 11 | once | TRBV29-1 | CSVLGTYEQYF | TGCAGCGTGCTGGGCACCTACGAGCAGTACTTC
TRBJ1-6 | TRBD1 | 15 | NA | TRBV2 | CASSRGQGLNSPLHF | TGTGCCAGCAGTAGGGGACAGGGACTTAATTCACCCCTCCACTTT
TRBJ1-2 | TRBD1 | 12 | NA | TRBV29-1 | CSVGQGSQSYTF | TGCAGCGTTGGACAGGGCTCCCAAAGCTACACCTTC
TRBJ2-7 | TRBD1 | 15 | NA | TRBV4-1 | CASSQDGTGVYEQYF | TGCGCCAGCAGCCAAGACGGGACAGGGGTCTACGAGCAGTACTTC
TRBJ2-5 | NA | 17 | NA | TRBV21-1 | CASSKALGQANEETQYF | TGTGCCAGCAGCAAAGCCCTGGGACAGGCGAATGAAGAGACCCAGTACTTC
TRBJ2-5 | NA | 12 | NA | TRBV20-1 | CSASRLQETQYF | TGCAGTGCTAGTAGACTTCAAGAGACCCAGTACTTC